The 21 T cell receptor beta chains below were found in one sample sequenced in a study of blood T cell repertoires in COVID-19. Generated by immunoSEQ multiplex PCR, the TCRdb table keeps only in-frame clones and is missing some. Among 130,000 to 150,000 clones listed, more than 70% were seen once. The specimen sequenced was peripheral blood. Every receptor here comes from a woman aged 45-59 years with acute or convalescent COVID-19.

The chain employs TRBV12-3 or TRBV12-4 and TRBJ2-1; 9 bases align to TRBD1. CDR3 length equals 12 residues. V shed 6 bases, J shed 9 bases, and the junction held 3 bases outside the gene matches. CDR3 nucleotide sequence: TGTGCCAGCAGCCCACAGGGGGCTGAGCAGTTCTTC. Amino acid sequence: CASSPQGAEQFF.

J is TRBJ1-1 and V is TRBV29-1; no clear D gene. V was clipped by 3 bases and J by 3 bases, with 8 bases between them. CDR1 and CDR2 (germline): SQVTM, ANQGSEA. The length of the CDR3 is 12 residues. CDR3 nucleotides: TGCAGCGTTGAGCGGGCGGACACTGAAGCTTTCTTT. Encoded protein: CSVERADTEAFF.

The CDR3 spells CASSLGELAGYTF. For the CDR3, the DNA is TGTGCCAGCAGCTTAGGGGAGCTCGCGGGCTACACCTTC. The V call is TRBV7-9, the J call TRBJ1-2, with unresolved D. CDR3 size: 13 residues. CDR1 SEHNR and CDR2 FQNEAQ come from the germline V gene (reference sequence). Deletions cut 1 base from V and 8 bases from J, with 11 bases between.

This chain uses TRBV19 with TRBJ1-3, with a possible D match to TRBD1 (6 bases). Deletions cut 11 bases from V and 4 bases from J, with 24 bases between. The CDR3 loop spans 16 amino acids. The germline CDR1 and CDR2 sequences are LNHDA and SQIVND (reference sequence). This CDR3 is CASLHGRGPSGNTIYF. CDR3 DNA sequence: TGTGCCTCGCTCCACGGCAGGGGTCCCAGCGGAAACACCATATATTTT. The whole variable domain, filled in from reference TRBV19 and TRBJ1-3, reads DGGITQSPKYLFRKEGQNVTLSCEQNLNHDAMYWYRQDPGQGLRLIYYSQIVNDFQKGDIAEGYSVSREKKESFPLTVTSAQKNPTAFYLCASLHGRGPSGNTIYFGEGSWLTVV.

The chain's CDR3 is CASTLPGRNTIYF. The CDR3 coding sequence is TGTGCCAGCACCTTGCCCGGGAGAAACACCATATATTTT. V and J are TRBV7-8 and TRBJ1-3, with no clear D. CDR3 length: 13 amino acids. The germline V gene has CDR1 SGHVS and CDR2 FQNEAQ. V shed 7 bases and J shed 5 bases, with 12 bases lying between them.

J is TRBJ1-2 and V is TRBV27, with 9 bases matching TRBD1. The ends lost 9 bases at V and 4 bases at J; junction bases unmatched: 9. CDR3 length: 14 amino acids. Germline V gene lookup returns CDR1 MNHEY and CDR2 SMNVEV (reference sequence). CDR3 residues: CASGPGQGPYGYTF. CDR3 nucleotide sequence: TGTGCCAGTGGGCCGGGACAGGGCCCCTATGGCTACACCTTC.

The rearrangement joins TRBV4-2 to TRBJ2-7; 9 positions match TRBD2. Germline V gene sequence: CDR1 LGHNA, CDR2 YNFKEQ. The CDR3 is made up of 16 amino acids. The V and J ends lost 1 base and 2 bases, in that order; junction bases with no gene match: 6. In nucleotides, the CDR3 is TGTGCCAGCAGCCAAGGTCTAGCGGGGTCTGCCTACGAGCAGTACTTC. Its protein product is CASSQGLAGSAYEQYF.

This chain links TRBV29-1 with TRBJ1-3; D gene ambiguous. CDR3 length: 13 residues. CDR1 is SQVTM, CDR2 ANQGSEA, per germline. V was cut by 6 bases and J by 0 bases, with 9 bases left in between. CDR3 sequence: CSVPSLSGNTIYF. In DNA form, the CDR3 reads TGCAGCGTCCCCTCTCTCTCTGGAAACACCATATATTTT.

This chain links TRBV18 with TRBJ2-7; the match to TRBD1 covers 9 bases. V was pared by 2 bases and J by 7 bases, with 3 bases of the junction left unmatched. The CDR3 contains 13 residues. The germline V gene encodes CDR1 KGHSH and CDR2 LQKENI. The CDR3 region is CASSPETGGEQYF. Here the CDR3 DNA reads TGTGCCAGCTCACCAGAGACAGGGGGAGAGCAGTACTTC.

The CDR3 DNA is TGTGCCAGCAGTCCTACCGGGGAGACTAATGAAAAACTGTTTTTT. It specifies CASSPTGETNEKLFF. V usage is TRBV28 and J usage is TRBJ1-4; D not resolved. Per germline, CDR1 MDHEN and CDR2 SYDVKM. The CDR3 is 15 amino acids. Trimming removed 5 bases from V and 2 bases from J, with 12 bases in between.

This clone was recorded only once. The chain links TRBV3-1 (or the pseudogene TRBV3-2) to TRBJ2-2, with 7 nucleotides matching TRBD1. With 6 bases clipped from V and 3 bases from J, the junction kept 4 bases outside the gene matches. The germline V gene has CDR1 LGHDT and CDR2 YNNKEL (reference sequence). The CDR3 has 14 residues. The CDR3 nucleotides read TGTGCCAGCAGTCCAGGGGGATACACCGGGGAGCTGTTTTTT. This translates into CASSPGGYTGELFF.

CDR3: CATSDPTGGDEQFF. CDR3 DNA sequence: TGTGCCACCAGTGATCCGACAGGGGGCGATGAGCAGTTCTTC. The chain has TRBV24-1 and TRBJ2-1, with 10 bases lining up with TRBD1. The length of the CDR3 is 14 residues. The junction had 3 bases not matched to a gene; V was cut back by 3 bases and J by 8 bases. Germline V gene data show CDR1 as KGHDR and CDR2 as SFDVKD.

The chain uses TRBV12-3 or TRBV12-4 and TRBJ2-5; the D gene is possibly TRBD1 (6 bases). Trimming removed 5 bases at V and 6 bases at J, with 13 bases between. This CDR3 region has 13 residues. In DNA, the CDR3 is TGTGCCAGCAGTAAAGGACAGTTCCAGACCCAGTACTTC. Its protein is CASSKGQFQTQYF.

The V call is TRBV7-8, the J call TRBJ2-1, with 7 bases lining up with TRBD2. V was pared by 6 bases and J by 8 bases, with 13 bases of the junction left unmatched. CDR1 is SGHVS, CDR2 FQNEAQ, per germline. This CDR3 region has 15 residues. The CDR3 DNA sequence: TGTGCCAGCAGTCAAAACATGGGGGGGACCCATGAGCAGTTCTTC. This encodes CASSQNMGGTHEQFF.

This clone was found once. The chain uses TRBV5-1 and TRBJ2-2; TRBD2 matches 15 bases. The V gene's germline CDR1 is SGHRS and CDR2 YFSETQ. Losses at the gene ends were 3 bases for V and 1 base for J; bases not matched to a gene: 7. This CDR3 is 19 amino acids long. The DNA of the CDR3 is TGCGCCAGCAGCTCCCCGGGACTAGCGGGGGGCCGGAACACCGGGGAGCTGTTTTTT. Translated: CASSSPGLAGGRNTGELFF. Using reference TRBV5-1 and TRBJ2-2 for the parts outside the CDR3, the full variable domain is KAGVTQTPRYLIKTRGQQVTLSCSPISGHRSVSWYQQTPGQGLQFLFEYFSETQRNKGNFPGRFSGRQFSNSRSEMNVSTLELGDSALYLCASSSPGLAGGRNTGELFFGEGSRLTVL.

The gene calls are TRBV6-1 and TRBJ1-1; maybe TRBD1 (6 bases). The ends were cut back, 5 bases at V and 1 base at J, with 11 bases in the middle. Germline V gives CDR1 MNHNS, CDR2 SASEGT. The CDR3 is 14 amino acids. This CDR3 is CASSLGGGNTEAFF. The CDR3 nucleotides read TGTGCCAGCAGTTTAGGGGGGGGGAACACTGAAGCTTTCTTT.

The CDR3 here is CASSYFRGQGEYF. CDR3 nucleotide sequence: TGTGCCAGCAGTTACTTCCGGGGACAGGGGGAGTACTTC. This chain uses TRBV6-5 with TRBJ2-4, with TRBD1 matching over 11 bases. CDR3 length equals 13 residues. In germline, CDR1 is MNHEY, CDR2 SVGAGI. V was pared by 1 base and J by 14 bases, with 4 bases of the junction left unmatched.

The chain is built from TRBV11-2 and TRBJ1-1; D might be TRBD1 (6 bases). Trimming removed 5 bases at V and 2 bases at J, with 15 bases between. The CDR3 runs to 15 residues. Per germline, CDR1 SGHAT and CDR2 FQNNGV. The CDR3 DNA sequence: TGTGCCAGCAGCCTGGACAGCCAGATTAACACTGAAGCTTTCTTT. Its protein is CASSLDSQINTEAFF.

The chain has TRBV5-6 and TRBJ2-1; 9 nucleotides line up with TRBD2. This CDR3 region has 16 residues. The V gene end was trimmed by 1 base and the J gene end by 6 bases; junction bases not matched to a gene: 8. CDR1 is SGHDT and CDR2 is YYEEEE in the germline V gene. CDR3 sequence: CASSLYGAGGRNEQFF. For the CDR3, the DNA is TGTGCCAGCAGCTTGTACGGAGCGGGGGGCCGCAATGAGCAGTTCTTC.

The chain couples TRBV29-1 to TRBJ2-1; 10 nucleotides agree with TRBD1. Trimming removed 3 bases from V and 4 bases from J; junction bases left unmatched: 3. The germline V gene encodes CDR1 SQVTM and CDR2 ANQGSEA. The CDR3 has 14 residues. The DNA of the CDR3 is TGCAGCGTTGATCGGACAGGGGGTTACAATGAGCAGTTCTTC. Translated: CSVDRTGGYNEQFF.

This clone was seen only once. The chain has TRBV2 and TRBJ1-5; weak D call: TRBD1 (5 bases). The CDR3 extends over 14 amino acids. V was cut by 8 bases and J by 0 bases, with 11 bases left in between. CDR1 is SNHLY and CDR2 is FYNNEI in the germline V gene. The CDR3 DNA sequence: TGTGCCAGCGGCGACAGTCTTAGCAATCAGCCCCAGCATTTT. Residues: CASGDSLSNQPQHF.